These 31 T cell receptor beta chains originate from one sample sequenced in a study of cytomegalovirus exposure and HLA in healthy donors (dated by TCRdb to 2015 to 2018). The library relied on the immunoSEQ multiplex PCR assay. TCRdb's version of the immuneACCESS table is confined to in-frame rearrangements and falls short of the full clone set. An unresolved V gene accounts for under half of the shortfall where checked; the remainder is of unknown origin. The sample has some 240,000 clones on record, 70% to 90% of them singletons. Of the sample, around 1.2% is held by the ten largest clones. Sample: PBMCs. These TCRs come from a woman under 40 in good health and CMV-seropositive.

This clone came up once. V is TRBV25-1 and J is TRBJ2-7; the match to TRBD1 covers 9 bases. This CDR3 region has 15 residues. The J segment lost 5 bases and the V segment lost 2 bases, leaving 7 bases of the junction unmatched. Germline V gene sequence: CDR1 MGHDK, CDR2 SYGVNS. The CDR3 reads CASSETGTGFHEQYF. The CDR3 DNA is TGTGCCAGCAGTGAAACTGGGACAGGGTTCCACGAGCAGTACTTC.

The genes are TRBV15 and TRBJ1-4; 8 bases agree with TRBD1. Trimming at V came to 5 bases and at J to 4 bases, leaving 6 bases not matched to a gene. The CDR3 extends over 15 amino acids. Germline V CDR1 and CDR2: LNHNV, YYDKDF (reference sequence). CDR3: CATSGGQDGNEKLFF. The CDR3 nucleotides read TGTGCCACCAGCGGGGGACAGGACGGTAATGAAAAACTGTTTTTT.

The chain uses TRBV5-3 and TRBJ1-5, with TRBD1 as a possible D gene (5 bases). TRBV5-3 is an open reading frame, and its role is uncertain. This CDR3 contains 18 residues. The V and J ends lost 0 bases and 4 bases respectively, with 20 bases between them. The DNA of the CDR3 is TGTGCCAGAAGCTTGGAAGGTCGGACGGGACTCTTGAATCAGCCCCAGCATTTT. It is translated as CARSLEGRTGLLNQPQHF.

This chain uses TRBV9 with TRBJ2-7, with a tentative D call TRBD2 (6 bases). The CDR3 contains 14 residues. V lost 0 bases and J 3 bases, leaving 10 bases between the germline ends. The V gene's germline CDR1 is SGDLS and CDR2 YYNGEE. The CDR3 is CASSVGGENYEQYF. The DNA for the CDR3 is TGTGCCAGCAGCGTAGGGGGGGAAAACTACGAGCAGTACTTC.

Here the CDR3 DNA reads TGTGCCAGCAGTGAATTTCTAAACTCCTACAATGAGCAGTTCTTC. Amino acid sequence: CASSEFLNSYNEQFF. The rearrangement joins TRBV2 to TRBJ2-1; D is undetermined. With 2 bases removed from V and 0 bases from J, the gap between germline ends came to 8 bases. Germline CDR1 reads SNHLY; CDR2 reads FYNNEI. CDR3 length: 15 residues.

The V call is TRBV6-1, the J call TRBJ1-1; possibly TRBD1 for D (5 bases). The CDR3 sequence is 14 residues long. Germline CDR1 is MNHNS and CDR2 is SASEGT. V was pared by 5 bases and J by 3 bases, with 13 bases between. The CDR3 DNA is TGTGCCAGCAGTTCCTCCCGGGGGGACACTGAAGCTTTCTTT. Translation: CASSSSRGDTEAFF.

This clone was detected once. The sample holds other DNA sequences that translate to the same CDR3. This chain joins TRBV6-6 and TRBJ2-7, with 7 bases lining up with TRBD2. The germline V gene encodes CDR1 MNHNY and CDR2 SVGAGI (reference sequence). This CDR3 contains 14 residues. Germline trimming cut 0 bases from V and 3 bases from J; bases unmatched to any gene: 2. The CDR3 bases are TGTGCCAGCAGTTACTCGACGGGGGGCTACGAGCAGTACTTC. Translating gives CASSYSTGGYEQYF.

The CDR3 loop reads CASSAGEQPQHF. In DNA form, the CDR3 reads TGTGCCAGCAGCGCGGGTGAGCAGCCCCAGCATTTT. The rearrangement joins TRBV7-9 to TRBJ1-5; no definite D call. The CDR3 is 12 residues long. Trimming left V 5 bases short and J 7 bases short, with 9 bases between. The germline V gene encodes CDR1 SEHNR and CDR2 FQNEAQ (reference sequence).

This clone has just a few counts. This sample also contains other DNA sequences that code for the same CDR3. The V gene is TRBV5-1, the J gene TRBJ1-5; 9 nucleotides line up with TRBD1. Germline CDR1 reads SGHRS; CDR2 reads YFSETQ. The junction had 2 bases not matched to a gene; V was cut back by 0 bases and J by 7 bases. The CDR3 has 14 amino acids. CDR3 region: CASSLGQGGQPQHF. Written as DNA, the CDR3 is TGCGCCAGCAGCTTGGGACAGGGGGGACAGCCCCAGCATTTT.

This clone was recorded once. The chain links TRBV27 to TRBJ1-4; D is possibly TRBD1 (6 bases). V was trimmed by 3 bases and J by 4 bases, leaving 12 bases between them. Germline V lookup: CDR1 MNHEY, CDR2 SMNVEV (reference sequence). This CDR3 is 15 amino acids long. The CDR3: CASSFSGEGNEKLFF. CDR3 sequence (DNA): TGTGCCAGCAGTTTCTCAGGGGAAGGTAATGAAAAACTGTTTTTT.

CDR3 loop: CASSLGQFYEQYF. The CDR3 DNA is TGTGCCAGCAGCTTAGGGCAGTTCTACGAGCAGTACTTC. The chain carries TRBV7-9 and TRBJ2-7, with no clear D. CDR3 length: 13 residues. Between the trimmed V and J ends, which lost 1 base and 3 bases, there was a span of 7 bases. CDR1 SEHNR and CDR2 FQNEAQ come from the germline V gene (reference sequence). Using reference TRBV7-9 and TRBJ2-7 for the parts outside the CDR3, the full variable domain is DTGVSQNPRHKITKRGQNVTFRCDPISEHNRLYWYRQTLGQGPEFLTYFQNEAQLEKSRLLSDRFSAERPKGSFSTLEIQRTEQGDSAMYLCASSLGQFYEQYFGPGTRLTVT.

This chain connects TRBV9 to TRBJ2-2; D remains ambiguous. The germline CDR1 and CDR2 sequences are SGDLS and YYNGEE. The CDR3 contains 15 residues. Between the trimmed V and J ends, which lost 0 bases and 2 bases, there was a span of 8 bases. DNA of the CDR3: TGTGCCAGCAGCGTAGATTTCGGTAACACCGGGGAGCTGTTTTTT. It specifies CASSVDFGNTGELFF.

This CDR3 is CAQGEGLSTDTQYF. The CDR3 DNA reads TGTGCCCAAGGGGAGGGCTTATCCACAGATACGCAGTATTTT. This sequence joins TRBV7-9 and TRBJ2-3; 7 bases are a match to TRBD2. The J segment lost 2 bases and the V segment lost 11 bases, leaving 10 bases of the junction unmatched. Germline V lookup: CDR1 SEHNR, CDR2 FQNEAQ (reference sequence). The CDR3 runs to 14 residues. Looking up the rest from reference TRBV7-9 and TRBJ2-3 gives the full variable domain: DTGVSQNPRHKITKRGQNVTFRCDPISEHNRLYWYRQTLGQGPEFLTYFQNEAQLEKSRLLSDRFSAERPKGSFSTLEIQRTEQGDSAMYLCAQGEGLSTDTQYFGPGTRLTVL.

The V and J genes are TRBV18 and TRBJ1-3; D might be TRBD1 (6 bases). This CDR3 has 15 residues. Looked up from germline, CDR1 is KGHSH and CDR2 is LQKENI. With 3 bases removed from V and 0 bases from J, the gap between germline ends came to 9 bases. In DNA form, the CDR3 reads TGTGCCAGCTCACCGGACAGAATCTCTGGAAACACCATATATTTT. This sequence encodes CASSPDRISGNTIYF. Variable domain in full (rest from reference TRBV18 and TRBJ1-3): NAGVMQNPRHLVRRRGQEARLRCSPMKGHSHVYWYRQLPEEGLKFMVYLQKENIIDESGMPKERFSAEFPKEGPSILRIQQVVRGDSAAYFCASSPDRISGNTIYFGEGSWLTVV.

J is TRBJ2-3 and V is TRBV6-5, with 7 bases aligning to TRBD1. The CDR3 has 15 residues. J lost 8 bases, V lost 2 bases, and 10 bases had no gene match. CDR1 and CDR2 from the germline V gene are MNHEY and SVGAGI. The DNA for the CDR3 is TGTGCCAGCAGTTACGTAGAGGGGGCGCGGAGTACGCAGTATTTT. It specifies CASSYVEGARSTQYF.

The chain has TRBV6-6 and TRBJ1-2; D perhaps matches TRBD1 (6 bases). CDR1 is MNHNY, CDR2 SVGAGI, per germline (reference sequence). This CDR3 has 15 residues. V was trimmed by 2 bases and J by 6 bases, leaving 16 bases between them. The CDR3 nucleotides read TGTGCCAGCAGTTACGCATCCGGGACACTCGATGGCTACACCTTC. Amino acid sequence: CASSYASGTLDGYTF.

This clone was found once. The chain employs TRBV27 and TRBJ2-1, with 11 bases fitting TRBD2. Losses at the gene ends were 2 bases for V and 9 bases for J; bases not matched to a gene: 6. The CDR3 runs 15 residues. Germline-derived CDR1 and CDR2 are MNHEY and SMNVEV (reference sequence). The DNA for the CDR3 is TGTGCCAGCAGTTTAATAGCGGGAGGGCCTGGTGAGCAGTTCTTC. Encoded protein: CASSLIAGGPGEQFF.

This clone was recorded once. This rearrangement joins TRBV5-1 to TRBJ2-7; TRBD2 matches at 8 bases. Germline CDR1 SGHRS, CDR2 YFSETQ. The junction had 5 bases not matched to a gene; V was cut back by 3 bases and J by 3 bases. The CDR3 contains 14 residues. CDR3 in DNA: TGCGCCAGCAGCTCCGCACTAGCGGTCTACGAGCAGTACTTC. It translates to CASSSALAVYEQYF.

The chain links TRBV25-1 to TRBJ1-4; no reliable D call. Germline loops: CDR1 MGHDK, CDR2 SYGVNS. V lost 6 bases, J lost 13 bases, and 15 bases lay in between. The CDR3 has 12 amino acids. CDR3 region: CASRTLEGGLFF. The CDR3 region has the DNA TGTGCCAGCAGAACCCTGGAGGGAGGACTGTTTTTT.

This chain links TRBV5-4 with TRBJ2-5, with D possibly matching TRBD2 (5 bases). From germline, CDR1 is SGHNT and CDR2 YYREEE (reference sequence). The V end was cut by 3 bases, the J end by 4 bases, with 10 bases between. The CDR3 runs to 13 residues. The CDR3 is CASSSGITETQYF. The CDR3 DNA reads as TGTGCCAGCAGCTCCGGGATTACAGAGACCCAGTACTTC. Full variable domain (outside the CDR3, taken from reference TRBV5-4 and TRBJ2-5): ETGVTQSPTHLIKTRGQQVTLRCSSQSGHNTVSWYQQALGQGPQFIFQYYREEENGRGNFPPRFSGLQFPNYSSELNVNALELDDSALYLCASSSGITETQYFGPGTRLLVL.

The chain has TRBV5-1 and TRBJ1-4; the D is unclear. The CDR3 is 19 residues long. Trimming took 3 bases from V and 6 from J, leaving 27 bases between them. Looked up from germline, CDR1 is SGHRS and CDR2 is YFSETQ. This CDR3 is CASSSNTLHLGGRDEKLFF. CDR3 sequence (DNA): TGCGCCAGCAGCTCTAATACACTCCATCTAGGAGGGAGGGATGAAAAACTGTTTTTT. Variable domain in full (rest from reference TRBV5-1 and TRBJ1-4): KAGVTQTPRYLIKTRGQQVTLSCSPISGHRSVSWYQQTPGQGLQFLFEYFSETQRNKGNFPGRFSGRQFSNSRSEMNVSTLELGDSALYLCASSSNTLHLGGRDEKLFFGSGTQLSVL.

The V call is TRBV15, the J call TRBJ2-2; 10 bases map to TRBD2. V lost 3 bases and J lost 0; bases outside the gene matches: 10. The germline V gene has CDR1 LNHNV and CDR2 YYDKDF (reference sequence). The CDR3 is 19 residues long. Written as DNA, the CDR3 is TGTGCCACCAGCAGTCCGTCTGGACTAGCGGAGACGAACACCGGGGAGCTGTTTTTT. This sequence encodes CATSSPSGLAETNTGELFF.

This chain joins TRBV27 and TRBJ2-7, with 13 bases that match TRBD2. V gave up 6 bases and J gave up 6 bases; unmatched junction bases: 8. CDR3 length: 15 amino acids. Germline CDR1 and CDR2: MNHEY and SMNVEV (reference sequence). The CDR3 DNA is TGTGCCAGCAGCTATGGACTAGCGGGAGCCACCGAGCAGTACTTC. It yields the protein CASSYGLAGATEQYF.

The gene calls are TRBV5-1 and TRBJ2-3, with 8 bases aligning to TRBD1. The CDR3 is made up of 16 amino acids. Germline CDR1 and CDR2: SGHRS and YFSETQ. The V segment lost 0 bases and the J segment 3 bases; nucleotides outside the gene matches: 6. For the CDR3, the DNA is TGCGCCAGCAGCTTGGTTGGACAGGGTGGAACAGATACGCAGTATTTT. Its translation: CASSLVGQGGTDTQYF.

Regarding this clone: This specimen includes other DNA sequences encoding the same CDR3. The genes are TRBV30 and TRBJ2-3; TRBD2 matches at 9 bases. Germline CDR1 and CDR2: GTSNPN and SVGIG (reference sequence). The CDR3 has 14 amino acids. V was pared by 2 bases and J by 1 base, with 1 base of the junction left unmatched. CDR3 nucleotide sequence: TGTGCCTGGAGTAGGACTAGCGGCACAGATACGCAGTATTTT. Its translation: CAWSRTSGTDTQYF.

On this clone itself: A junction end diverges from the germline sequence, so it may reflect a read error. This chain joins TRBV7-7 and TRBJ2-5, with 7 bases matching TRBD2. The length of the CDR3 is 15 residues. CDR1 is SSHAT, CDR2 FNYEAQ, per germline (reference sequence). The CDR3, as DNA: TGTGCTAGCAGCTTAGTGGGAGGGTCCGGGGAGACCCAGTACTTC. Its translation is CASSLVGGSGETQYF.

The chain combines TRBV29-1 with TRBJ2-1; weak D call: TRBD2 (6 bases). The CDR3 runs to 12 residues. V lost 3 bases to trimming and J lost 11 bases, with 14 bases between them. From germline, CDR1 is SQVTM and CDR2 ANQGSEA. The CDR3 bases are TGCAGCGTTGACGTCTCTAGCGTTCAGCAGTTCTTC. Amino acid sequence: CSVDVSSVQQFF.

CDR3 residues: CASSVETGGNYGYTF. The CDR3 DNA follows: TGTGCCAGCAGCGTAGAAACAGGGGGCAACTATGGCTACACCTTC. The V call is TRBV9, the J call TRBJ1-2; TRBD1 agrees at 9 bases. This CDR3 has 15 amino acids. V was clipped by 0 bases and J by 2 bases; unmatched bases: 2. Germline-derived CDR1 and CDR2 are SGDLS and YYNGEE.

The chain uses TRBV5-1 and TRBJ2-7, with TRBD2 matching 12 bases. Germline V CDR1 and CDR2: SGHRS, YFSETQ. The CDR3 totals 14 residues. V was pared by 1 base and J by 7 bases, with 3 bases of the junction left unmatched. In nucleotides, the CDR3 is TGCGCCAGCAGCTTGAGGACTAGCGGGGATGAGCAGTACTTC. Translation gives CASSLRTSGDEQYF.

V gene TRBV5-1 combines with J gene TRBJ2-3, with 7 bases fitting TRBD2. The V and J ends lost 8 bases and 3 bases, in that order; junction bases with no gene match: 9. CDR3 size: 14 residues. The V gene's germline CDR1 is SGHRS and CDR2 YFSETQ. CDR3 sequence (DNA): TGCGCCAGTACGAGCGGGGATCGAACAGATACGCAGTATTTT. It encodes CASTSGDRTDTQYF.

This clone is a singleton in its sample. The rearrangement uses TRBV6-1 and TRBJ2-5; TRBD1 is a possible D gene (6 bases). CDR3 length equals 15 residues. The germline V and J ends were trimmed by 6 bases and 5 bases, with 19 bases remaining between them. The germline CDR1 and CDR2 sequences are MNHNS and SASEGT. The CDR3 is CASSFTGSTGETQYF. CDR3 nucleotide sequence: TGTGCCAGCAGCTTCACAGGGTCCACTGGGGAGACCCAGTACTTC.